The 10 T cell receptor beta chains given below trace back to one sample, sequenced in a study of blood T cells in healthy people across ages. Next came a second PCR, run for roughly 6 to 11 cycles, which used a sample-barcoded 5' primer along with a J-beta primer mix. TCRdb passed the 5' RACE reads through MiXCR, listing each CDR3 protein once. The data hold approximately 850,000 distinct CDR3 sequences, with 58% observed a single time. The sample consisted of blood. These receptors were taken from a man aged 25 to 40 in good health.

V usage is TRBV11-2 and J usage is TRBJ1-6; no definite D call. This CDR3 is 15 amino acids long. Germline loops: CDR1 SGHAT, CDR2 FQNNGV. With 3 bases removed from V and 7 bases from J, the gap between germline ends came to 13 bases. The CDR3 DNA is TGTGCCAGCAGCTTGGAGGTCTGGCTAAATTCACCCCTCCACTTT. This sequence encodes CASSLEVWLNSPLHF.

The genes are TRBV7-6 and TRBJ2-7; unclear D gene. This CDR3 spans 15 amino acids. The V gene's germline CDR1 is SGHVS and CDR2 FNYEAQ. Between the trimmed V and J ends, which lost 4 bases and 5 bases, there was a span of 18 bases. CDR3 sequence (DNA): TGTGCCAGCAGCTCGTGGCAGGACCGTCCTCACGAGCAGTACTTC. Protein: CASSSWQDRPHEQYF.

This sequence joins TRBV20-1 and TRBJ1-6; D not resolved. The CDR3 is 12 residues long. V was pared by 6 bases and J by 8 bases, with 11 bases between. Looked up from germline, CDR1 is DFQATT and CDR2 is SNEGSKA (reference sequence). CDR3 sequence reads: CSAKSGDSPLHF. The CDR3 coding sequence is TGCAGTGCCAAAAGCGGGGATTCACCCCTCCACTTT.

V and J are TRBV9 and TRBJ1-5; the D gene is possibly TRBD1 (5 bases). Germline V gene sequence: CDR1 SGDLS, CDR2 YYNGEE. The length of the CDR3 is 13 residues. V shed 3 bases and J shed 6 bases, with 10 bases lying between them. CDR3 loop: CASSGSGTQPQHF. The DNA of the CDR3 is TGTGCCAGCAGCGGATCTGGGACTCAGCCCCAGCATTTT. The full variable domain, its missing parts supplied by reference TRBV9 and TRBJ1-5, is DSGVTQTPKHLITATGQRVTLRCSPRSGDLSVYWYQQSLDQGLQFLIQYYNGEERAKGNILERFSAQQFPDLHSELNLSSLELGDSALYFCASSGSGTQPQHFGDGTRLSIL.

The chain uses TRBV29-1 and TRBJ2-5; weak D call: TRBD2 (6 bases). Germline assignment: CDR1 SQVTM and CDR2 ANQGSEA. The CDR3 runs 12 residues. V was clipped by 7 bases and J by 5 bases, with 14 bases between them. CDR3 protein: CSGPAGEETQYF. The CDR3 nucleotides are TGCAGCGGGCCAGCGGGCGAGGAGACCCAGTACTTC.

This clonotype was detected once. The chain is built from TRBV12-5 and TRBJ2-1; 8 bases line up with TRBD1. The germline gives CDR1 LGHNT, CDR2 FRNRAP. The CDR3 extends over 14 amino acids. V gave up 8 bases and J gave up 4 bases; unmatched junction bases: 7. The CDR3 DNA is TGTGCTAGTCAAGGGCAGGGGGCGTACAATGAGCAGTTCTTC. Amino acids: CASQGQGAYNEQFF.

The chain's CDR3 is CSVVILPSYEQYF. The CDR3 DNA reads as TGCAGCGTTGTGATCCTGCCCTCCTACGAGCAGTACTTC. V gene TRBV29-1 combines with J gene TRBJ2-7, with D unclear. The CDR3 contains 13 residues. Trimming left V 4 bases short and J 0 bases short, with 10 bases between. The germline V gene has CDR1 SQVTM and CDR2 ANQGSEA.

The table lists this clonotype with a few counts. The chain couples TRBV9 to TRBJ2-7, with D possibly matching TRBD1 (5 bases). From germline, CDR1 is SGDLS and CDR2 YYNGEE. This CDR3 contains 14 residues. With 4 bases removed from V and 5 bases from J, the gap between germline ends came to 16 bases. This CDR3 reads CASSPSTGVNEQYF. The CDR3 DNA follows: TGTGCCAGCAGCCCCTCCACAGGAGTAAACGAGCAGTACTTC.

The CDR3 DNA follows: TGTGCCAGCACACTCCTCCCTAGCGGGGGCACAGATACGCAGTATTTT. It is translated as CASTLLPSGGTDTQYF. The V gene is TRBV18, the J gene TRBJ2-3; 9 positions agree with TRBD2. This CDR3 contains 16 residues. After removal of 8 bases from V and 1 base from J, the junction contained 10 bases not matched to a gene. Germline values: CDR1 KGHSH, CDR2 LQKENI.

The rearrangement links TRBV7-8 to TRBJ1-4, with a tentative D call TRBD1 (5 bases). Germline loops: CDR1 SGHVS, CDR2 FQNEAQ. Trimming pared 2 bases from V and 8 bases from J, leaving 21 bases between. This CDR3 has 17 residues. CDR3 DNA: TGTGCCAGCAGCTTACGGGCAGCGACACGGGGCCGGGAAAAACTGTTTTTT. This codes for CASSLRAATRGREKLFF.